The entry below describes one T cell receptor (beta chain). Its antigen is unidentified. The data derive from a study of CD8 T cells in Susac syndrome. Whole-study results and caveats: The study conceded that its TCR sequencing and HLA analysis involved relatively few individuals.

When the RNA was reverse transcribed, random hexamers were used with an input of 0.5 to 1 ug. The amplification used immunoSEQ multiplex PCR on TCR beta CDR3; it spanned 54 Vbeta and 13 Jbeta. TCRdb re-called the immunoSEQ multiplex PCR reads with MiXCR, one entry per CDR3 protein. The table lists under 200,000 distinct CDR3 sequences, around 95% of them singletons. Peripheral blood CD8+ and CD4+ T cells were profiled by TCR beta sequencing. The CDR3 extends over 14 amino acids. The germline CDR1 and CDR2 sequences are SGHRS and YFSETQ. V lost 3 bases and J 1 base, leaving 10 bases between the germline ends.

This TCR derives from a human donor in good health. The rearrangement links TRBV5-1 to TRBJ1-1, with D possibly TRBD1 on 5 matching bases. The sequenced material came from CD4+ T cells from PBMCs. CDR3 loop: CASSWGERNTEAFF. CDR3 coding DNA: TGCGCCAGCAGCTGGGGGGAGAGGAACACTGAAGCTTTCTTT.